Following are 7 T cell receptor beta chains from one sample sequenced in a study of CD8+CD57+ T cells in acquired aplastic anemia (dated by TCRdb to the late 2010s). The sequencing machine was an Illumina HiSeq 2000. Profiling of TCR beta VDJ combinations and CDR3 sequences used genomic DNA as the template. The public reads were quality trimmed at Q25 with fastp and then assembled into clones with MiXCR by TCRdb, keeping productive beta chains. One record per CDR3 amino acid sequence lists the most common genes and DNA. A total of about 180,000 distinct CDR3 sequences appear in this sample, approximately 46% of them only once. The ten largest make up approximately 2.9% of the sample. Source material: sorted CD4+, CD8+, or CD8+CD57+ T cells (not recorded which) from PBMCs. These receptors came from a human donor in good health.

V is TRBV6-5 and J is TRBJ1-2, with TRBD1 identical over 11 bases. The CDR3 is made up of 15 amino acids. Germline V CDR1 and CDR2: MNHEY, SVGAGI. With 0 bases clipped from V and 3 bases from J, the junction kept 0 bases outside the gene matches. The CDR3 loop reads CASSYSGQGDYGYTF. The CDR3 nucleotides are TGTGCCAGCAGTTACTCGGGACAGGGGGACTATGGCTACACCTTC.

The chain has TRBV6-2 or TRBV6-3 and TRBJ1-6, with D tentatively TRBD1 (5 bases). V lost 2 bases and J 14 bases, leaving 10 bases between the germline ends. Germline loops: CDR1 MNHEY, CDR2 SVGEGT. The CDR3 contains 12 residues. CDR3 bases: TGTGCCAGCAGTTACGCGGGGCTCACCCTCCACTTT. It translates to CASSYAGLTLHF.

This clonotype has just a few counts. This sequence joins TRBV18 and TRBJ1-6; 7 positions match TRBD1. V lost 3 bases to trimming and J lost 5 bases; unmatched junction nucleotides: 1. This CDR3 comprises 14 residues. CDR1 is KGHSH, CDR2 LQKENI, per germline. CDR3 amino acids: CASSPGTDNSPLHF. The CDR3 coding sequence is TGTGCCAGCTCACCGGGGACAGATAATTCACCCCTCCACTTT.

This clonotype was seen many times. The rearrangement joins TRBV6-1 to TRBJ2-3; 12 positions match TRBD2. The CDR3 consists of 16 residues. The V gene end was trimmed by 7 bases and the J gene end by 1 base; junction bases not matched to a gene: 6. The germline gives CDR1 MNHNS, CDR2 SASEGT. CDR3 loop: CASTPLAGGGTDTQYF. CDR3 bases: TGTGCCAGCACACCACTAGCGGGAGGTGGCACAGATACGCAGTATTTT.

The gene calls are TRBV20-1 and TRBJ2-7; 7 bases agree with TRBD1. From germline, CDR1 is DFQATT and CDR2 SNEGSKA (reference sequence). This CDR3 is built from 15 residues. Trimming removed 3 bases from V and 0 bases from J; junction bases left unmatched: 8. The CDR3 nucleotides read TGCAGTGCTAGGGAAGACAGGGAACCCTCCTACGAGCAGTACTTC. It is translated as CSAREDREPSYEQYF.

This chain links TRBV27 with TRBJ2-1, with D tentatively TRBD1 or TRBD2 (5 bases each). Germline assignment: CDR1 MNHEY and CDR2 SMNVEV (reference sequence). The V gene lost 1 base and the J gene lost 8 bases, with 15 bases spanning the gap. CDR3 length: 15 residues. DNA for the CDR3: TGTGCCAGCAGTTTATTACATCCCCTGGGGGATGAGCAGTTCTTC. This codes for CASSLLHPLGDEQFF.

The CDR3 is CASSPDRGPYEQYF. The CDR3 bases are TGTGCCAGCTCACCCGACAGGGGACCTTACGAGCAGTACTTC. The gene calls are TRBV18 and TRBJ2-7; 8 bases line up with TRBD1. Germline values: CDR1 KGHSH, CDR2 LQKENI. The CDR3 totals 14 residues. V gave up 3 bases and J gave up 4 bases; unmatched junction bases: 5.